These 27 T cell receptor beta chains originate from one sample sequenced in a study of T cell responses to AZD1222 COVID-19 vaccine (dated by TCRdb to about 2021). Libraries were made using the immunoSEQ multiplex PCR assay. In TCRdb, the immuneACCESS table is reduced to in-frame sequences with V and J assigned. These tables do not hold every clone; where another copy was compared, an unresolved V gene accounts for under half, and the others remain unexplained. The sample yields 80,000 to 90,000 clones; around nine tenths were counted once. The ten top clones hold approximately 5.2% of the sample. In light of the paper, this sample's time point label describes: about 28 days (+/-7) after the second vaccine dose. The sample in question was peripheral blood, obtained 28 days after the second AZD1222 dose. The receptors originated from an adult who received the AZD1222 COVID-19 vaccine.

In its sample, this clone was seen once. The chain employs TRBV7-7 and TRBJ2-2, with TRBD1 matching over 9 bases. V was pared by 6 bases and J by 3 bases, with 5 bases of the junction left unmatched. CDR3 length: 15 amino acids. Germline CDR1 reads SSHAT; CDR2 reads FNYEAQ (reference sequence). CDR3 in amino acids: CASSEQGAYTGELFF. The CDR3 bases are TGTGCCAGCAGTGAACAGGGGGCATACACCGGGGAGCTGTTTTTT. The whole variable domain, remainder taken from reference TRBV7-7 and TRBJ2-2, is GAGVSQSPRYKVTKRGQDVTLRCDPISSHATLYWYQQALGQGPEFLTYFNYEAQPDKSGLPSDRFSAERPEGSISTLTIQRTEQRDSAMYRCASSEQGAYTGELFFGEGSRLTVL.

The CDR3 here is CASSQGGGAETQYF. In nucleotides, the CDR3 is TGTGCCAGCAGCCAAGGCGGGGGGGCGGAGACCCAGTACTTC. The chain employs TRBV3-1 (or the pseudogene TRBV3-2) and TRBJ2-5; 9 bases line up with TRBD2. Trimming removed 1 base from V and 5 bases from J; junction bases left unmatched: 2. Germline assignment: CDR1 LGHDT and CDR2 YNNKEL (reference sequence). CDR3 length: 14 residues.

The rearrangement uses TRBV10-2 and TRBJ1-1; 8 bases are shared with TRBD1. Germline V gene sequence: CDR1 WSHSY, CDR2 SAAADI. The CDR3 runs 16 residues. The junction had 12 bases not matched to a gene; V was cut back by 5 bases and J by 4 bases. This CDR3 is CASSSRTGGGGTEAFF. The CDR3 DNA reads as TGCGCCAGCAGTTCGAGAACAGGGGGAGGTGGCACTGAAGCTTTCTTT.

DNA of the CDR3: TGTGCCAGCAGTTACTCCACTGACCCGAACACTGAAGCTTTCTTT. Protein: CASSYSTDPNTEAFF. V usage is TRBV6-5 and J usage is TRBJ1-1; D remains unclear. The CDR3 runs 15 residues. Germline CDR1 reads MNHEY; CDR2 reads SVGAGI. The V end was cut by 0 bases, the J end by 1 base, with 9 bases between.

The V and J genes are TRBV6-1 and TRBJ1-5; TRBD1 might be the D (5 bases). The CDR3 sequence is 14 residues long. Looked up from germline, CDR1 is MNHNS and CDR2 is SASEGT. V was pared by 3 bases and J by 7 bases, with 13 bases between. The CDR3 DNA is TGTGCCAGCAGTGAGGCCAGGGACGGCCAGCCCCAGCATTTT. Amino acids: CASSEARDGQPQHF.

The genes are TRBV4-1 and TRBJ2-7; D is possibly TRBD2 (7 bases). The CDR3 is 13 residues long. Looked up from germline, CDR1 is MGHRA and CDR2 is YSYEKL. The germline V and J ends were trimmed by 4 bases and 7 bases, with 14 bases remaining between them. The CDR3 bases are TGCGCCAGCAGCCCCGGGGGGCGTCTAGAGCAGTACTTC. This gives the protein CASSPGGRLEQYF.

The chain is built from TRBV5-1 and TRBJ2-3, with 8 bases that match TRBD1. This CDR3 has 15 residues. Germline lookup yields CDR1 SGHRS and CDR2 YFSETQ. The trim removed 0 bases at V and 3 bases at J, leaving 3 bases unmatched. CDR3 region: CASSLGQGFTDTQYF. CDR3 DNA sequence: TGCGCCAGCAGCTTGGGACAGGGGTTTACAGATACGCAGTATTTT.

CDR3 nucleotides: TGTGCCATCAGTGACAGGGGAAATTCACCCCTCCACTTT. Translating gives CAISDRGNSPLHF. V gene TRBV10-3 combines with J gene TRBJ1-6; the D gene is possibly TRBD1 (6 bases). V was trimmed by 3 bases and J by 7 bases, leaving 7 bases between them. There are 13 residues in the CDR3. Germline CDR1 reads ENHRY; CDR2 reads SYGVKD.

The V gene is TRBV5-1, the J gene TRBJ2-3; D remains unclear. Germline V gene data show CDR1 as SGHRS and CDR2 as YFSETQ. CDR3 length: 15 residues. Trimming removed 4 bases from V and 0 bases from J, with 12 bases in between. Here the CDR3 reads CASSALTSSTDTQYF. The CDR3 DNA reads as TGCGCCAGCAGCGCCTTAACCTCTAGCACAGATACGCAGTATTTT.

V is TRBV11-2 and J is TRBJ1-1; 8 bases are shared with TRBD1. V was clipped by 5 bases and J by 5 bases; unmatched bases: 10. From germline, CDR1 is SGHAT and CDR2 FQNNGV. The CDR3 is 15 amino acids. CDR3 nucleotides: TGTGCCAGCAGCGTATACCGGACAGGGAAGACTGAAGCTTTCTTT. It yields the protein CASSVYRTGKTEAFF.

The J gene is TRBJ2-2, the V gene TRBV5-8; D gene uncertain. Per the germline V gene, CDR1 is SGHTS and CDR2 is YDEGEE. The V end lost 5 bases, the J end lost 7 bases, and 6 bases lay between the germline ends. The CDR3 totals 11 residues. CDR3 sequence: CASRRVGELFF. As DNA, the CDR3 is TGTGCCAGCAGACGCGTCGGGGAGCTGTTTTTT.

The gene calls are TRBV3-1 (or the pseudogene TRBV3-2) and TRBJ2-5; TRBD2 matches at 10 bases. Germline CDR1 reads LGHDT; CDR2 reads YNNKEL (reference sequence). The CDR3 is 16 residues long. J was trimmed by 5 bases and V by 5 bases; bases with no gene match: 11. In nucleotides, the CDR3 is TGTGCCAGCAGCTTCGGGACTAGCGCTCCCCGTGAGACCCAGTACTTC. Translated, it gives CASSFGTSAPRETQYF.

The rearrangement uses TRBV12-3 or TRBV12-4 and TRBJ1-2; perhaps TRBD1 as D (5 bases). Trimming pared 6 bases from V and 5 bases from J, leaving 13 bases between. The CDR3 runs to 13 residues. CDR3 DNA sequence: TGTGCCAGCAGCTCCGGGACCACATATGGCTACACCTTC. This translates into CASSSGTTYGYTF.

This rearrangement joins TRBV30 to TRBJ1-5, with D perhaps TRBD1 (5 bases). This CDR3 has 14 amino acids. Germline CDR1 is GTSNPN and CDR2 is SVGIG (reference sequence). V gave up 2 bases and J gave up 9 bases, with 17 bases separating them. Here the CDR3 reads CAWSHLRVPGPQHF. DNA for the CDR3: TGTGCCTGGAGTCACCTCAGGGTGCCCGGGCCCCAGCATTTT.

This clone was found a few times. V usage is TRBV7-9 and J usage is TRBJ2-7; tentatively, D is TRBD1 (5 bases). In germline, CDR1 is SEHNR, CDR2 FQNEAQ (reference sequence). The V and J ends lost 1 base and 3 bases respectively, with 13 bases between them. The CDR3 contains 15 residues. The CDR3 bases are TGTGCCAGCAGCTTAGTATCAGGGAAGGTCTACGAGCAGTACTTC. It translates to CASSLVSGKVYEQYF.

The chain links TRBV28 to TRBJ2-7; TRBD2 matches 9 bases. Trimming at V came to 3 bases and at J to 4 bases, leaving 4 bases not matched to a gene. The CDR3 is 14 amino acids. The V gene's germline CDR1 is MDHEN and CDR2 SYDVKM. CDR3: CASSFSGGGYEQYF. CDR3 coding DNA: TGTGCCAGCAGTTTTAGCGGGGGTGGGTACGAGCAGTACTTC.

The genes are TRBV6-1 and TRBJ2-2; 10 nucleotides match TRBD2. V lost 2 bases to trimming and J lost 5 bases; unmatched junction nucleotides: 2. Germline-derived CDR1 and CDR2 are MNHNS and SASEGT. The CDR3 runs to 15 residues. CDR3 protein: CASSEQLAGTGELFF. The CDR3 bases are TGTGCCAGCAGTGAACAACTAGCGGGGACCGGGGAGCTGTTTTTT.

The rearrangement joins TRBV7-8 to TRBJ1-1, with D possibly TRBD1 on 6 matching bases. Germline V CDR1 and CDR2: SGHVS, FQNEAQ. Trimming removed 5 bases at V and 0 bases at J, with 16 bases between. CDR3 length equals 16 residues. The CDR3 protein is CASSRVQGSMNTEAFF. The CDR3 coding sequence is TGTGCCAGCAGCCGAGTACAGGGTTCGATGAACACTGAAGCTTTCTTT.

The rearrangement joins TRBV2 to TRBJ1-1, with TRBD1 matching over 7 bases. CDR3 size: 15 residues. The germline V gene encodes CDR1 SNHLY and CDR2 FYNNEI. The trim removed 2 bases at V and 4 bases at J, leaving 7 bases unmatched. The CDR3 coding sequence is TGTGCCAGCAGTGAAAGGGGGCGCCCGGGCACTGAAGCTTTCTTT. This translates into CASSERGRPGTEAFF.

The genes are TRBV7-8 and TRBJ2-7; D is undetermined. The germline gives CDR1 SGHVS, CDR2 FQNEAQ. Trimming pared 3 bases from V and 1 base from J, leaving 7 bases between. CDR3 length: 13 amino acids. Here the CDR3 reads CASSFSESYEQYF. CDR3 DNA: TGTGCCAGCAGCTTTTCCGAGTCCTACGAGCAGTACTTC.

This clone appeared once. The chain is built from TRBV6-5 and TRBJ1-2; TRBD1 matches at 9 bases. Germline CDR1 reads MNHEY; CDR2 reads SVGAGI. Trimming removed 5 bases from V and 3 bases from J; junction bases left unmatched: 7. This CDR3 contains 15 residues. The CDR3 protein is CASSTRDRADYGYTF. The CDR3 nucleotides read TGTGCCAGCAGTACCAGGGACAGGGCGGACTATGGCTACACCTTC.

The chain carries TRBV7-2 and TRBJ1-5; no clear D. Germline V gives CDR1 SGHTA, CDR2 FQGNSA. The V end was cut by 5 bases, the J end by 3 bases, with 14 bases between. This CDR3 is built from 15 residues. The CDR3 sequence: CASSHPGSVNQPQHF. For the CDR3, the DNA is TGTGCCAGCAGCCACCCTGGCAGTGTCAATCAGCCCCAGCATTTT.

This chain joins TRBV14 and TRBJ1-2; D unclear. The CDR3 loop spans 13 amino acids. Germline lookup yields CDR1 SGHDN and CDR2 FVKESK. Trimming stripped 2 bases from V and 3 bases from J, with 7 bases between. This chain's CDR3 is CASSQNRDYGYTF. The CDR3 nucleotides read TGTGCCAGCAGCCAAAACAGAGACTATGGCTACACCTTC. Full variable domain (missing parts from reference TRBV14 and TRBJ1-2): EAGVTQFPSHSVIEKGQTVTLRCDPISGHDNLYWYRRVMGKEIKFLLHFVKESKQDESGMPNNRFLAERTGGTYSTLKVQPAELEDSGVYFCASSQNRDYGYTFGSGTRLTVV.

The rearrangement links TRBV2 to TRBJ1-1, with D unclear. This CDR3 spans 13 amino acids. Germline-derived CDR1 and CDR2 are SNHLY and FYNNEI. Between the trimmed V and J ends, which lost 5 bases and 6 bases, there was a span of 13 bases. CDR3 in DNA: TGTGCCAGCAGTTCCATCGATTTCGCTGAAGCTTTCTTT. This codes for CASSSIDFAEAFF.

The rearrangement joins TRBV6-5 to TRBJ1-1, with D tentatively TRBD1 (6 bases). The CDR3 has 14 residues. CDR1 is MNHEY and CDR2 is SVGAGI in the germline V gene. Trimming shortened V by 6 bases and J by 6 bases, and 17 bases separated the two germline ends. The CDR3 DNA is TGTGCCAGCAGGCCACACAGGGAAGCGGCTGAAGCTTTCTTT. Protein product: CASRPHREAAEAFF.

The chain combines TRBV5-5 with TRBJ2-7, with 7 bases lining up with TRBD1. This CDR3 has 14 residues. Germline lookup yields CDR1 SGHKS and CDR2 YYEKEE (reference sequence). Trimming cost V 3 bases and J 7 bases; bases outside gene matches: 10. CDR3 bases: TGTGCCAGCAGCTCCAGACAGGGCCTAGGGGAGCAGTACTTC. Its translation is CASSSRQGLGEQYF.

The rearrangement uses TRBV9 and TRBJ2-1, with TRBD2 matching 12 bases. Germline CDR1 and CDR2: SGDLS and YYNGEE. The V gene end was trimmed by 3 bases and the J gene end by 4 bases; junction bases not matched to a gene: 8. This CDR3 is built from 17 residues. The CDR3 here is CASSATGGTSGYNEQFF. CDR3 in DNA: TGTGCCAGCAGCGCCACTGGGGGGACTAGCGGGTACAATGAGCAGTTCTTC.